A single sample is the source of the 2 T cell receptor beta chains below, sequenced in a study of T cell repertoires in cytomegalovirus infection. TCRdb fed the reads into MiXCR, producing one record per CDR3 protein. The sample lists approximately 500,000 distinct CDR3 sequences; 16% were seen once. Material: CD8+ T cells from PBMCs. The source of these receptors is a human donor in good health (CMV status not recorded). Some clones in this sample may be carry-over from other donors' samples.

Note on this clonotype: This may be a read error, as it is one base from a much larger clone. J is TRBJ2-7 and V is TRBV4-1; D possibly matches TRBD1 or TRBD2 (5 bases each). The CDR3 extends over 15 amino acids. Germline CDR1 and CDR2: MGHRA and YSYEKL. The CDR3 loop reads CASSPLIRDLNEQCF. CDR3 nucleotide sequence: TGCGCCAGCAGCCCACTCATTAGGGACCTGAACGAGCAGTGCTTC.

The chain links TRBV19 to TRBJ2-7; D may match TRBD1 or TRBD2 (5 bases each). From germline, CDR1 is LNHDA and CDR2 SQIVND (reference sequence). Trimming stripped 4 bases from V and 7 bases from J, with 20 bases between. The CDR3 length is 15 residues. In DNA, the CDR3 is TGTGCCAGTAGTACTCGGGACCCCTTATCGAGGGAGCAGTACTTC. Translation: CASSTRDPLSREQYF.